The rows below give T cell receptor beta chains drawn from one sample of a study of T cell responses to AZD1222 COVID-19 vaccine. Only in-frame clones appear in the TCRdb table, and some are missing; sequencing was by immunoSEQ multiplex PCR. The top ten clones hold over 0.75% of a sample with approximately 190,000 clones, around 90% of them seen once. Sequencing used peripheral blood, obtained on day 0 of AZD1222 vaccination. All receptors come from an adult in good health. Both conserved end residues are part of each CDR3. A D gene is named only where the DNA matches it firmly. Expanded clones are given a class, and other clones once, few, many or no size at all.

j_call clone_size d_call v_call cdr3_nt cdr3_aa
TRBJ2-1 once - TRBV18 TGTGCCAGCTCACTGTCCAGGGCGATGAATGAGCAGTTCTTC CASSLSRAMNEQFF
TRBJ2-7 - - TRBV28 TGTGCCAGCAGGGGGCCTGTCCAAACCTACGAGCAGTACTTC CASRGPVQTYEQYF
TRBJ1-1 - - TRBV9 TGTGCCAGCAGCGGAGGGGGGTCCGTCGGCACTGAAGCTTTCTTT CASSGGGSVGTEAFF
TRBJ1-5 few - TRBV19 TGTGCCAGTAGTACTCAAGGGGGTGGCCAGCCCCAGCATTTT CASSTQGGGQPQHF
TRBJ1-6 - - TRBV2 TGTGCCAGCAGTAGGGCGATATATAATTCACCCCTCCACTTT CASSRAIYNSPLHF
TRBJ1-2 - - TRBV24-1 TGTGCCACCAGTGATTTCGAGACAAGCTATGGCTACACCTTC CATSDFETSYGYTF
TRBJ2-7 - TRBD2 TRBV27 TGTGCCAGCAGTTTGAGGGGAGCGGGACACGAGCAGTACTTC CASSLRGAGHEQYF
TRBJ2-7 - TRBD2 TRBV7-2 TGTGCCAGCAGCTTAATACCGGGACTAGCGGGAGGCTTTAGGTACGAGCAGTACTTC CASSLIPGLAGGFRYEQYF
TRBJ1-2 - - TRBV3-1/TRBV3-2 TGTGCCAGCAGCCAAGCACCTACAGGGATCTATGGCTACACCTTC CASSQAPTGIYGYTF
TRBJ1-1 once TRBD1 TRBV6-6 TGTGCCAGCGGCGAAGAGGGGACAGCAGACACTGAAGCTTTCTTT CASGEEGTADTEAFF
TRBJ2-1 - TRBD1 TRBV24-1 TGTGCCACCAGTGACCCCGGGACAGGGAAGAATACTGAGCAGTTCTTC CATSDPGTGKNTEQFF
TRBJ1-1 - TRBD1 TRBV28 TGTGCCAGCAGTTTCGGGGGACAGAATAAAGCTTTCTTT CASSFGGQNKAFF
TRBJ2-7 - - TRBV12-3/TRBV12-4 TGTGCCAGCAGTTTGGCGGGATACGAGCAGTACTTC CASSLAGYEQYF
TRBJ2-1 - - TRBV9 TGTGCCAGCAGCCCCCTCCGGCGGGATGAGCAGTTCTTC CASSPLRRDEQFF
TRBJ2-7 - - TRBV7-2 TGTGCCAGCAGCTTTCCCCCGCCCTACGAGCAGTACTTC CASSFPPPYEQYF
TRBJ2-3 - - TRBV7-2 TGTGCCAGCACCTCCCTTCGGGGGAGGGGGGATACGCAGTATTTT CASTSLRGRGDTQYF
TRBJ2-7 once - TRBV5-4 TGTGCCAGCAGCGGACCGGGGGATCCTACCTACGAGCAGTACTTC CASSGPGDPTYEQYF
TRBJ2-1 once TRBD2 TRBV28 TGTGCCAGCAGCTCGGGACTAGCGTTGGTAAATGAGCAGTTCTTC CASSSGLALVNEQFF
TRBJ2-7 - - TRBV28 TGTGCCAGCAGCCATGGCCTATTTCGTCGCGGGAATACAAAGCACGAGCAGTACTTC CASSHGLFRRGNTKHEQYF
TRBJ1-3 - - TRBV6-6 TGTGCCAGCAGAGCCCAGGGTACTGGAAACACCATATATTTT CASRAQGTGNTIYF
TRBJ1-6 few - TRBV19 TGTGCCAGTAAGTTGCCGGACTATAATTCACCCCTCCACTTT CASKLPDYNSPLHF
TRBJ2-7 - - TRBV19 TGTGCCAGTAGTATAGATATTAACTACGAGCAGTACTTC CASSIDINYEQYF
TRBJ2-7 - - TRBV29-1 TGCAGCGTTGGCCCCACAGCCTACGAGCAGTACTTC CSVGPTAYEQYF
TRBJ2-1 - TRBD1 TRBV7-3 TGTGCCAGCAGCAGCTCGACAGGGCCCTACAATGAGCAGTTCTTC CASSSSTGPYNEQFF
TRBJ2-7 - - TRBV2 TGTGCCAGCAGGACCAGGGGCGTGAGGTACGAGCAGTACTTC CASRTRGVRYEQYF